The clone carrying this T cell receptor (beta chain) was recorded a few times. Methods used by the authors: Amplifying reference gene primers gave estimates of nucleated cell counts. Produced via immunoSEQ multiplex PCR; TCRdb's table is partial and in-frame only. The V and J calls and clone size are taken from that table; D and trimming were inferred from the DNA. The sample carries under 130,000 clones, around 81% recorded once. This sample was taken from a study of blood T cell repertoires in COVID-19. Study context: Donors in the United States, Italy and Spain gave samples during acute or convalescent COVID-19. From T cells, B-cell-depleted T cells, or PBMCs came the material, which was cDNA or gDNA.

The CDR3 runs to 12 residues. Germline V gene sequence: CDR1 MNHNY, CDR2 SVGAGI (reference sequence). Trimming took 6 bases from V and 5 from J, leaving 10 bases between them. This chain connects TRBV6-6 to TRBJ1-2, with D tentatively TRBD1 (6 bases). Source material: peripheral blood. This receptor was obtained from a man aged 80 or over with acute or convalescent COVID-19. The CDR3 DNA follows: TGTGCCAGCAGCCTAACAGGGTATGGCTACACCTTC. Translation gives CASSLTGYGYTF.